This T cell receptor beta chain was retrieved from a study of monozygotic twins with inflammatory bowel disease. Study observations and caveats: Lower sharing of clonotypes with other individuals was seen in IBD patients than in healthy twins. This was most marked in patients showing signs of disease activity.

Germline assignment: CDR1 MNHNS and CDR2 SASEGT. The CDR3 has 15 residues. Note on this clonotype: Its cognate antigen is unknown.

TCRdb processed the 5' RACE reads again and assigns one entry to each CDR3 protein, with no DNA. Its clone listing holds over 200,000 distinct CDR3 sequences. Donors gave approximately 2.5 ml of blood apiece. This sequence originates from a human donor with ulcerative colitis or Crohn's disease, or a healthy co-twin of an affected twin (not recorded which). Sequenced input: blood. The chain combines TRBV6-1 with TRBJ2-1. The CDR3 spells CASSQDRSSYNEQFF.